The rows below give T cell receptor beta chains drawn from one sample of a study of control samples from healthy donors and cancer patients. The data were produced by immunoSEQ multiplex PCR, yet TCRdb's version contains in-frame clones alone and is incomplete. Of 80,000 or so clones in the sample, roughly 90% were seen once. Specimen: blood. The receptors shown here come from a man between 45 and 60 years old in good health. Each CDR3 is given with its conserved first and last residue. Fields, in order: V gene, J gene, D gene, clone size, CDR3 length, CDR3 protein, CDR3 DNA. A D gene is named only where the DNA matches it firmly. Part of the rows lack a size; the others show once, few, many or a class for expanded clones.

TRBV7-9	TRBJ2-6	.	.	15	CASSLRGSGANVLTF	TGTGCCAGCAGCTTAAGGGGCTCTGGGGCCAACGTCCTGACTTTC
TRBV21-1	TRBJ2-3	.	.	19	CASSKAEAGGPHGGDTQYF	TGTGCCAGCAGCAAAGCAGAAGCGGGGGGACCCCACGGCGGAGATACGCAGTATTTT
TRBV29-1	TRBJ2-5	.	once	12	CSVDRAQETQYF	TGCAGCGTTGATCGAGCTCAAGAGACCCAGTACTTC
TRBV6-1	TRBJ1-2	.	.	15	CASSEMILGNYGYTF	TGTGCCAGCAGTGAAATGATCTTGGGGAACTATGGCTACACCTTC
TRBV5-4	TRBJ1-1	.	once	17	CASSRRGEGKGNTEAFF	TGTGCCAGCAGCCGAAGAGGGGAAGGAAAAGGGAACACTGAAGCTTTCTTT
TRBV11-3	TRBJ1-3	.	.	15	CASSLEGISGNTIYF	TGTGCCAGCAGCTTAGAAGGGATCTCTGGAAACACCATATATTTT
TRBV12-3/TRBV12-4	TRBJ1-1	.	few	12	CASSLRQVEAFF	TGTGCCAGCAGTTTAAGGCAGGTCGAAGCTTTCTTT
TRBV6-5	TRBJ1-1	.	.	14	CASSPRSLNTEAFF	TGTGCCAGCAGCCCACGCAGTTTGAACACTGAAGCTTTCTTT
TRBV10-1	TRBJ2-3	.	.	14	CASSESQGTDTQYF	TGCGCCAGCAGTGAGTCGCAGGGAACAGATACGCAGTATTTT
TRBV14	TRBJ2-2	.	.	12	CASSQDSQVLFF	TGTGCCAGCAGCCAAGATTCTCAAGTCCTGTTTTTT
TRBV27	TRBJ2-7	.	.	15	CASSLRGRRPDEQYF	TGTGCCAGCAGTCTAAGGGGACGGAGGCCGGACGAGCAGTACTTC
TRBV6-4	TRBJ2-5	.	few	13	CASSATAEETQYF	TGTGCCAGCAGTGCCACGGCGGAGGAGACCCAGTACTTC
TRBV19	TRBJ2-1	.	.	16	CASSIVLGIPVGEQFF	TGTGCCAGTAGTATAGTCCTCGGGATCCCGGTAGGTGAGCAGTTCTTC
TRBV7-9	TRBJ1-1	TRBD1	.	15	CASSLVGQGAGEAFF	TGTGCCAGCAGCTTAGTAGGGCAGGGGGCGGGTGAAGCTTTCTTT
TRBV27	TRBJ2-1	.	.	16	CASTPWGGAGDNEQFF	TGTGCCAGCACCCCCTGGGGGGGGGCCGGGGACAATGAGCAGTTCTTC
TRBV2	TRBJ1-1	.	once	14	CASRPQGGDTEAFF	TGTGCCAGCAGGCCACAGGGTGGGGACACTGAAGCTTTCTTT
TRBV2	TRBJ2-5	TRBD1	once	16	CASSDKRQGERETQYF	TGTGCCAGCAGTGATAAGAGACAGGGGGAGAGGGAGACCCAGTACTTC
TRBV12-3/TRBV12-4	TRBJ1-1	.	.	13	CASKPLHGTEAFF	TGTGCCAGCAAACCCCTCCATGGGACTGAAGCTTTCTTT
TRBV6-5	TRBJ1-6	.	.	14	CASSYEGLNSPLHF	TGTGCCAGCAGTTACGAGGGCCTCAATTCACCCCTCCACTTT
TRBV29-1	TRBJ2-3	.	.	12	CSVGSGTDTQYF	TGCAGCGTTGGTAGCGGCACAGATACGCAGTATTTT
TRBV3-1/TRBV3-2	TRBJ1-1	.	.	14	CASSRGLQGSAAFF	TGTGCCAGCAGCCGAGGGCTACAGGGTTCGGCGGCTTTCTTT
TRBV11-2	TRBJ2-7	TRBD2	.	19	CASRLRPGPLAGGFYEQYF	TGTGCCAGCAGGTTACGACCGGGACCACTAGCGGGGGGGTTCTACGAGCAGTACTTC
TRBV3-1/TRBV3-2	TRBJ1-3	.	.	16	CASSQASRPRGNTIYF	TGTGCCAGCAGCCAAGCCAGTCGACCTCGGGGAAACACCATATATTTT
TRBV18	TRBJ1-1	TRBD1	once	12	CASDRAGLEAFF	TGTGCCAGCGACAGGGCTGGCCTTGAAGCTTTCTTT
TRBV4-1	TRBJ1-4	.	.	13	CASSQDRVEKLFF	TGCGCCAGCAGCCAAGACAGGGTTGAAAAACTGTTTTTT
TRBV6-1	TRBJ1-5	.	.	13	CASSEEPNQPQHF	TGTGCCAGCAGTGAAGAGCCGAATCAGCCCCAGCATTTT
TRBV5-4	TRBJ1-6	.	.	15	CASSLLQGGSSPLHF	TGTGCCAGCAGCTTGCTTCAGGGAGGAAGTTCACCCCTCCACTTT
TRBV9	TRBJ1-3	.	once	15	CASSVDEQQGNTIYF	TGTGCCAGCAGCGTAGATGAACAGCAAGGAAACACCATATATTTT
TRBV6-2/TRBV6-3	TRBJ2-1	TRBD2	once	15	CASSRRTSGDDEQFF	TGTGCCAGCAGCCGTCGGACTAGCGGGGATGATGAGCAGTTCTTC
TRBV18	TRBJ2-1	.	.	16	CASSPYAGVSYNEQFF	TGTGCCAGCTCACCCTATGCAGGGGTCTCCTACAATGAGCAGTTCTTC
TRBV9	TRBJ2-5	.	once	14	CASSVETGQGTQYF	TGTGCCAGCAGCGTTGAAACAGGACAAGGGACCCAGTACTTC
TRBV29-1	TRBJ1-1	.	.	10	CSAGTLEAFF	TGCAGCGCAGGGACTTTAGAAGCTTTCTTT
TRBV10-3	TRBJ1-1	.	once	13	CAIRREDWTEAFF	TGTGCCATCAGACGGGAGGATTGGACTGAAGCTTTCTTT
TRBV15	TRBJ1-4	TRBD1	.	15	CATSREVGDSVWLFF	TGTGCCACCAGCAGAGAGGTTGGGGACAGCGTATGGTTGTTTTTT
TRBV27	TRBJ1-2	.	.	15	CASSYAGTSNYGYTF	TGTGCCAGCAGTTACGCCGGGACATCTAACTATGGCTACACCTTC
TRBV3-1/TRBV3-2	TRBJ2-7	.	.	13	CASSQGSGHEQYF	TGTGCCAGCAGCCAAGGGTCGGGCCACGAGCAGTACTTC
TRBV27	TRBJ1-1	.	.	15	CASSLFGVARTEAFF	TGTGCCAGCAGTTTATTTGGGGTGGCACGGACTGAAGCTTTCTTT
TRBV7-9	TRBJ2-1	TRBD1	.	16	CASSLARGSSYNEQFF	TGTGCCAGCAGCTTAGCCAGGGGGAGCTCCTACAATGAGCAGTTCTTC
TRBV6-1	TRBJ2-1	.	.	12	CASSEIQGKQFF	TGTGCCAGCAGTGAAATCCAGGGTAAGCAGTTCTTC
TRBV27	TRBJ2-3	.	.	17	CASSLWGGPLGTDTQYF	TGTGCCAGCAGTTTATGGGGGGGGCCGCTCGGCACAGATACGCAGTATTTT
TRBV5-5	TRBJ1-1	.	once	12	CASSLLETEAFF	TGTGCCAGCAGCTTGCTGGAAACTGAAGCTTTCTTT
TRBV18	TRBJ1-2	.	.	16	CASSPPVTLVGYGYTF	TGTGCCAGCTCACCACCAGTGACCCTCGTTGGGTATGGCTACACCTTC
TRBV2	TRBJ1-1	.	.	14	CASSPHGGGIEAFF	TGTGCCAGCAGTCCCCATGGGGGAGGAATTGAAGCTTTCTTT
TRBV7-9	TRBJ2-5	TRBD2	.	12	CASSLASGAQYF	TGTGCCAGCAGCTTGGCTAGCGGGGCCCAGTACTTC
TRBV29-1	TRBJ2-3	.	.	13	CSAPADGTDTQYF	TGCAGCGCCCCGGCCGATGGCACAGATACGCAGTATTTT
TRBV19	TRBJ1-2	TRBD1	.	13	CASRAQGGYGYTF	TGTGCCAGTAGGGCACAGGGGGGCTATGGCTACACCTTC
TRBV7-2	TRBJ1-2	.	.	14	CASSVGPTNYGYTF	TGTGCCAGCAGCGTGGGACCGACTAACTATGGCTACACCTTC
TRBV7-6	TRBJ1-4	TRBD1	few	13	CASSSGTGEKLFF	TGTGCCAGCAGCTCCGGGACAGGTGAAAAACTGTTTTTT
TRBV29-1	TRBJ2-1	.	.	13	CSVARPQGNEQFF	TGCAGCGTCGCCCGCCCGCAGGGGAATGAGCAGTTCTTC
TRBV2	TRBJ2-2	.	.	12	CASMYYTGELFF	TGTGCCAGCATGTATTACACCGGGGAGCTGTTTTTT
TRBV11-3	TRBJ2-2	.	.	12	CASSRNTGELFF	TGTGCCAGCAGCCGCAACACCGGGGAGCTGTTTTTT
TRBV29-1	TRBJ1-1	.	.	14	CSVEGISANTEAFF	TGCAGCGTTGAAGGGATTTCGGCGAACACTGAAGCTTTCTTT
TRBV7-8	TRBJ1-1	.	.	17	CASSSPGPKVRFSEAFF	TGTGCCAGCAGCTCGCCGGGACCTAAAGTCCGATTTTCCGAAGCTTTCTTT
TRBV2	TRBJ2-7	.	.	12	CASSQDYYEQYF	TGTGCCAGCAGTCAGGATTACTACGAGCAGTACTTC
TRBV27	TRBJ2-3	TRBD2	.	14	CASSYRGDTDTQYF	TGTGCCAGCAGTTACCGGGGGGACACAGATACGCAGTATTTT